This T cell receptor beta chain was sequenced during a study of blood T cells in healthy people across ages. About the research overall: In model experiments, template switching was able to capture about one barcoded beta molecule for every two T cells that were present.

Regarding the study as a whole: PBMCs went unsorted, and a conclusive naive versus antigen-experienced comparison was therefore prevented.

Researchers collected 9 to 10 milliliters of peripheral blood from every single donor. Deletions cut 5 bases from V and 5 bases from J, with 13 bases between. CDR3 size: 14 residues. The germline V gene encodes CDR1 MNHEY and CDR2 SVGAGI. This clonotype came up a few times. Its antigen is unidentified. Sample-barcoded 5' priming and a J-beta primer mix drove a second PCR of roughly 6 to 12 cycles. Researchers report that each sample yielded at least 3 million CDR3-containing paired-end reads. TCRdb used MiXCR to reprocess the 5' RACE reads, holding one entry per CDR3 protein. The table records over 1,500,000 distinct CDR3 sequences, roughly 43% of them present only once.

The receptor was isolated from a human donor in good health. Material for sequencing was blood. The chain links TRBV6-5 to TRBJ1-5; weak D call: TRBD1 (6 bases). The CDR3: CASSPAYRDQPQHF. The CDR3, as DNA: TGTGCCAGCAGTCCCGCCTACAGGGATCAGCCCCAGCATTTT.